Listed here are 32 T cell receptor beta chains from one sample, sequenced in a study of CD8 T cells in Susac syndrome. RNA amounts of about 0.5 to 1 ug underwent reverse transcription with random hexamers. TCRdb itself ran the immunoSEQ multiplex PCR reads through MiXCR, one entry per CDR3 protein. Among about 300,000 distinct CDR3 sequences listed, 70% to 90% were seen once. The sequencing input was CD8+ T cells from PBMCs. The receptors come from a human donor with multiple sclerosis.

The chain combines TRBV29-1 with TRBJ2-1; 7 bases fit TRBD2. Germline lookup yields CDR1 SQVTM and CDR2 ANQGSEA. V was pared by 8 bases and J by 1 base, with 17 bases of the junction left unmatched. The CDR3 runs 17 residues. The CDR3 reads CSFLGRGDFGSYNEQFF. In nucleotides, the CDR3 is TGCAGCTTCCTGGGGAGGGGCGACTTTGGTTCCTACAATGAGCAGTTCTTC.

V gene TRBV19 combines with J gene TRBJ1-1; weak D call: TRBD1 (6 bases). V lost 5 bases, J lost 4 bases, and 17 bases lay in between. The CDR3 consists of 15 residues. Germline CDR1 is LNHDA and CDR2 is SQIVND (reference sequence). The CDR3 is CASSAGPGAGTEAFF. The CDR3 bases are TGTGCCAGTAGTGCCGGTCCGGGGGCCGGCACTGAAGCTTTCTTT.

The chain links TRBV24-1 to TRBJ1-2; D unclear. This CDR3 is 12 amino acids long. V dropped 7 bases and J dropped 2 bases, with 7 bases sitting between them. Germline CDR1 and CDR2: KGHDR and SFDVKD. For the CDR3, the DNA is TGTGCCACCAGCTCGTCGAACTATGGCTACACCTTC. This encodes CATSSSNYGYTF.

This CDR3 reads CASSPDRGDTQYF. The CDR3 region has the DNA TGTGCCAGCAGCCCGGACAGGGGAGATACGCAGTATTTT. J is TRBJ2-3 and V is TRBV7-3; TRBD1 agrees at 9 bases. CDR1 and CDR2 (germline): SGHTA, FQGTGA. V lost 5 bases to trimming and J lost 5 bases; unmatched junction nucleotides: 2. The CDR3 is made up of 13 amino acids.

The chain employs TRBV28 and TRBJ2-5, with 9 bases fitting TRBD1. The V and J ends lost 4 bases and 1 base, in that order; junction bases with no gene match: 13. The CDR3 extends over 18 amino acids. In germline, CDR1 is MDHEN, CDR2 SYDVKM. The DNA for the CDR3 is TGTGCCAGCAGTTCCGGGACAGGGAAAAGAATCCCCCAAGAGACCCAGTACTTC. This translates into CASSSGTGKRIPQETQYF.

This clonotype was picked up one time. J is TRBJ1-1 and V is TRBV19, with D uncertain. Germline CDR1 LNHDA, CDR2 SQIVND (reference sequence). CDR3 size: 13 residues. Trimming shortened V by 1 base and J by 8 bases, and 11 bases separated the two germline ends. CDR3 amino acids: CASSIVGPTEAFF. The CDR3 DNA follows: TGTGCCAGTAGTATAGTAGGTCCAACGGAAGCTTTCTTT. The entire variable domain, with the rest obtained from reference TRBV19 and TRBJ1-1, is as follows: DGGITQSPKYLFRKEGQNVTLSCEQNLNHDAMYWYRQDPGQGLRLIYYSQIVNDFQKGDIAEGYSVSREKKESFPLTVTSAQKNPTAFYLCASSIVGPTEAFFGQGTRLTVV.

The chain carries TRBV2 and TRBJ2-1; 11 bases are a match to TRBD2. The CDR3 consists of 14 residues. Germline trimming cut 4 bases from V and 7 bases from J; bases unmatched to any gene: 3. The germline CDR1 and CDR2 sequences are SNHLY and FYNNEI. The CDR3 DNA is TGTGCCAGCAGTGTAGCGGGGGGGGCGAATGAGCAGTTCTTC. As protein: CASSVAGGANEQFF.

V is TRBV28 and J is TRBJ1-5; TRBD1 matches 7 bases. The CDR3 totals 15 residues. Looked up from germline, CDR1 is MDHEN and CDR2 is SYDVKM. The V and J ends lost 3 bases and 2 bases, in that order; junction bases with no gene match: 4. The CDR3 DNA reads as TGTGCCAGCAGTTTCGACAGGGAGGGCAATCAGCCCCAGCATTTT. Protein sequence: CASSFDREGNQPQHF.

The J gene is TRBJ1-3, the V gene TRBV28; no reliable D call. The V and J ends lost 5 bases and 3 bases respectively, with 14 bases between them. CDR3 size: 15 residues. In germline, CDR1 is MDHEN, CDR2 SYDVKM. The CDR3 bases are TGTGCCAGCAGTGCGGACGGGGAGGGTGGAAACACCATATATTTT. It codes for CASSADGEGGNTIYF. Looking up the rest from reference TRBV28 and TRBJ1-3 gives the full variable domain: DVKVTQSSRYLVKRTGEKVFLECVQDMDHENMFWYRQDPGLGLRLIYFSYDVKMKEKGDIPEGYSVSREKKERFSLILESASTNQTSMYLCASSADGEGGNTIYFGEGSWLTVV.

The V call is TRBV27, the J call TRBJ2-5; tentatively, D is TRBD1 (5 bases). The V end was cut by 2 bases, the J end by 3 bases, with 10 bases between. Germline V gives CDR1 MNHEY, CDR2 SMNVEV (reference sequence). The CDR3 extends over 14 amino acids. CDR3 protein: CASSLARAEETQYF. The CDR3 nucleotides read TGTGCCAGCAGTTTAGCCAGGGCAGAAGAGACCCAGTACTTC.

The chain recombines TRBV27 with TRBJ1-1; possible D gene TRBD1, 6 bases. V lost 3 bases and J lost 3, with 8 bases in between. The CDR3 totals 13 residues. Germline CDR1 and CDR2: MNHEY and SMNVEV (reference sequence). In DNA form, the CDR3 reads TGTGCCAGCAGTTTGTCAGGGGACACTGAAGCTTTCTTT. It yields the protein CASSLSGDTEAFF.

The chain uses TRBV7-9 and TRBJ2-1, with 8 bases fitting TRBD2. The V and J ends lost 5 bases and 2 bases, in that order; junction bases with no gene match: 5. The CDR3 has 15 amino acids. In germline, CDR1 is SEHNR, CDR2 FQNEAQ (reference sequence). The CDR3 DNA follows: TGTGCCAGCAGCCCCACGGGACTAGCCTACAATGAGCAGTTCTTC. This translates into CASSPTGLAYNEQFF.

The J gene is TRBJ2-7, the V gene TRBV28; D is uncertain. CDR3 length: 15 residues. Trimming stripped 5 bases from V and 1 base from J, with 15 bases between. Germline V gene lookup returns CDR1 MDHEN and CDR2 SYDVKM. CDR3 loop: CASSPEHPRSYEQYF. CDR3 sequence (DNA): TGTGCCAGCAGTCCCGAGCATCCGCGATCCTACGAGCAGTACTTC. The complete variable domain, with remaining parts taken from reference TRBV28 and TRBJ2-7, reads DVKVTQSSRYLVKRTGEKVFLECVQDMDHENMFWYRQDPGLGLRLIYFSYDVKMKEKGDIPEGYSVSREKKERFSLILESASTNQTSMYLCASSPEHPRSYEQYFGPGTRLTVT.

The chain joins TRBV6-1 to TRBJ1-2; D call uncertain. V was trimmed by 2 bases and J by 7 bases, leaving 11 bases between them. Germline lookup yields CDR1 MNHNS and CDR2 SASEGT. This CDR3 region has 13 residues. Here the CDR3 reads CASSERREGGYTF. CDR3 DNA: TGTGCCAGCAGTGAACGAAGGGAAGGTGGCTACACCTTC.

The rearrangement uses TRBV19 and TRBJ2-1; D is possibly TRBD2 (5 bases). The germline V gene has CDR1 LNHDA and CDR2 SQIVND (reference sequence). This CDR3 has 13 residues. V was cut by 6 bases and J by 8 bases, with 14 bases left in between. The CDR3 region has the DNA TGTGCCAGTAGGGTCTATAAGGGAGATGAGCAGTTCTTC. It encodes CASRVYKGDEQFF.

This sequence joins TRBV12-3 or TRBV12-4 and TRBJ1-4, with D perhaps matching TRBD1 (6 bases). Between the trimmed V and J ends, which lost 8 bases and 3 bases, there was a span of 10 bases. The CDR3 sequence is 13 residues long. The CDR3 here is CASWGAPNEKLFF. In DNA form, the CDR3 reads TGTGCCAGCTGGGGGGCCCCTAATGAAAAACTGTTTTTT.

This clonotype was recorded once. The CDR3 nucleotides read TGTGCCAGCAGCGTAGAAAGGGGGGCGCGGGAACAGGCTGAAGCTTTCTTT. Its translation is CASSVERGAREQAEAFF. The rearrangement links TRBV9 to TRBJ1-1, with D possibly matching TRBD1 (6 bases). The germline V gene encodes CDR1 SGDLS and CDR2 YYNGEE. CDR3 length: 17 amino acids. With 0 bases removed from V and 6 bases from J, the gap between germline ends came to 21 bases.

The rearrangement joins TRBV5-4 to TRBJ2-2; 7 bases fit TRBD2. Losses at the gene ends were 0 bases for V and 4 bases for J; bases not matched to a gene: 3. CDR3 size: 15 residues. Germline assignment: CDR1 SGHNT and CDR2 YYREEE (reference sequence). The CDR3 DNA follows: TGTGCCAGCAGCTTGGAAGGCGGGGGCACCGGGGAGCTGTTTTTT. It yields the protein CASSLEGGGTGELFF.

V is TRBV4-1 and J is TRBJ1-1; D unresolved. Germline V gives CDR1 MGHRA, CDR2 YSYEKL. V shed 0 bases and J shed 4 bases, with 12 bases lying between them. The CDR3 runs 15 residues. CDR3 amino acids: CASSQDQYWGTEAFF. The CDR3 DNA sequence: TGCGCCAGCAGCCAAGATCAATACTGGGGCACTGAAGCTTTCTTT.

The genes are TRBV2 and TRBJ2-7; 9 nucleotides match TRBD2. Germline V gene data show CDR1 as SNHLY and CDR2 as FYNNEI. CDR3 length equals 12 residues. With V trimmed by 7 bases and J by 2 bases, 0 bases remained unmatched. This chain's CDR3 is CASTSGTYEQYF. In DNA form, the CDR3 reads TGTGCCAGCACTAGCGGGACCTACGAGCAGTACTTC. The full variable domain, with the rest looked up from reference TRBV2 and TRBJ2-7, is EPEVTQTPSHQVTQMGQEVILRCVPISNHLYFYWYRQILGQKVEFLVSFYNNEISEKSEIFDDQFSVERPDGSNFTLKIRSTKLEDSAMYFCASTSGTYEQYFGPGTRLTVT.

V usage is TRBV29-1 and J usage is TRBJ1-2; D not resolved. V lost 1 base, J lost 4 bases, and 13 bases lay in between. The CDR3 has 14 residues. Germline-derived CDR1 and CDR2 are SQVTM and ANQGSEA. The CDR3 loop reads CSVEGGAALYGYTF. The CDR3 nucleotides are TGCAGCGTTGAAGGGGGTGCGGCGCTCTATGGCTACACCTTC.

The chain is built from TRBV7-9 and TRBJ2-3, with 12 bases identical to TRBD2. After removal of 7 bases from V and 4 bases from J, the junction contained 3 bases not matched to a gene. The germline V gene encodes CDR1 SEHNR and CDR2 FQNEAQ (reference sequence). This CDR3 is 14 amino acids long. CDR3 bases: TGTGCCAGCATAAGACTAGCGGGAGCAGATACGCAGTATTTT. It yields the protein CASIRLAGADTQYF.

The chain links TRBV7-3 to TRBJ2-5; D assignment may be TRBD1 or TRBD2 (6 bases each). CDR1 SGHTA and CDR2 FQGTGA come from the germline V gene. The length of the CDR3 is 15 residues. The V and J ends lost 2 bases and 5 bases respectively, with 15 bases between them. In DNA form, the CDR3 reads TGTGCCAGCAGCTTACTCGGAGGGGGAGAGGAGACCCAGTACTTC. It encodes CASSLLGGGEETQYF.

The rearrangement links TRBV27 to TRBJ1-3; D possibly corresponds to TRBD1 (6 bases). This CDR3 is 15 amino acids long. V lost 4 bases to trimming and J lost 0 bases, with 10 bases between them. Germline loops: CDR1 MNHEY, CDR2 SMNVEV (reference sequence). The chain's CDR3 is CASSSTGFSGNTIYF. CDR3 in DNA: TGTGCCAGCAGTTCGACAGGCTTCTCTGGAAACACCATATATTTT.

The chain joins TRBV5-1 to TRBJ2-2, with 14 bases aligning to TRBD2. The germline V gene has CDR1 SGHRS and CDR2 YFSETQ. The V segment lost 0 bases and the J segment 5 bases; nucleotides outside the gene matches: 3. The CDR3 contains 17 residues. For the CDR3, the DNA is TGCGCCAGCAGCTTGGGGGGACTAGCGGGAGAAACCGGGGAGCTGTTTTTT. Encoded protein: CASSLGGLAGETGELFF. The whole variable domain, remainder taken from reference TRBV5-1 and TRBJ2-2, is KAGVTQTPRYLIKTRGQQVTLSCSPISGHRSVSWYQQTPGQGLQFLFEYFSETQRNKGNFPGRFSGRQFSNSRSEMNVSTLELGDSALYLCASSLGGLAGETGELFFGEGSRLTVL.

This clonotype was found once. The rearrangement links TRBV12-3 or TRBV12-4 to TRBJ2-7; 7 bases agree with TRBD1. V was pared by 5 bases and J by 3 bases, with 10 bases of the junction left unmatched. This CDR3 is built from 15 residues. The CDR3 is CASSPAGTESYEQYF. DNA for the CDR3: TGTGCCAGCAGTCCTGCCGGGACAGAAAGCTACGAGCAGTACTTC.

This clonotype was recorded a few times. This chain uses TRBV6-5 with TRBJ1-3; 7 nucleotides line up with TRBD1. This CDR3 contains 15 residues. The germline gives CDR1 MNHEY, CDR2 SVGAGI. V was pared by 0 bases and J by 6 bases, with 5 bases of the junction left unmatched. The CDR3 DNA reads TGTGCCAGCAGTTACTCGACAGGGTGGGAAAACACCATATATTTT. Amino acids: CASSYSTGWENTIYF.

V and J are TRBV4-1 and TRBJ2-4; 12 bases are a match to TRBD2. There are 19 residues in the CDR3. Germline assignment: CDR1 MGHRA and CDR2 YSYEKL. V gave up 5 bases and J gave up 0 bases; unmatched junction bases: 11. In DNA form, the CDR3 reads TGCGCCAGCAGCGACCGGACTAGCGGGGAGGGGATAGCCAAAAACATTCAGTACTTC. As protein: CASSDRTSGEGIAKNIQYF.

A single count supports this clonotype. The chain joins TRBV27 to TRBJ1-1; D is undetermined. The ends were cut back, 2 bases at V and 1 base at J, with 17 bases in the middle. Germline lookup yields CDR1 MNHEY and CDR2 SMNVEV (reference sequence). The length of the CDR3 is 17 residues. For the CDR3, the DNA is TGTGCCAGCAGTTTAGGTCCACGAACGCCCCGGAACACTGAAGCTTTCTTT. It codes for CASSLGPRTPRNTEAFF.

This clonotype came up a few times. V is TRBV27 and J is TRBJ2-7; D gene ambiguous. V was clipped by 5 bases and J by 3 bases, with 14 bases between them. The CDR3 contains 14 residues. Germline V gene lookup returns CDR1 MNHEY and CDR2 SMNVEV (reference sequence). CDR3 amino acids: CASSVDPEGYEQYF. The DNA of the CDR3 is TGTGCCAGCAGTGTGGACCCGGAAGGCTACGAGCAGTACTTC.

V gene TRBV7-9 combines with J gene TRBJ2-1; D might be TRBD1 or TRBD2, each matching 6 bases. The CDR3 consists of 14 residues. V gave up 11 bases and J gave up 5 bases, with 19 bases separating them. In germline, CDR1 is SEHNR, CDR2 FQNEAQ (reference sequence). The chain's CDR3 is CALGRGGGNNEQFF. The CDR3, as DNA: TGTGCCCTCGGGCGCGGAGGGGGAAACAATGAGCAGTTCTTC.

J is TRBJ2-1 and V is TRBV28, with 8 bases identical to TRBD2. CDR3 length: 17 residues. V lost 4 bases to trimming and J lost 5 bases; unmatched junction nucleotides: 13. Looked up from germline, CDR1 is MDHEN and CDR2 is SYDVKM. The DNA of the CDR3 is TGTGCCAGCAGTTCCTCTAGGGGCGGGAGGACCCACAATGAGCAGTTCTTC. It specifies CASSSSRGGRTHNEQFF.